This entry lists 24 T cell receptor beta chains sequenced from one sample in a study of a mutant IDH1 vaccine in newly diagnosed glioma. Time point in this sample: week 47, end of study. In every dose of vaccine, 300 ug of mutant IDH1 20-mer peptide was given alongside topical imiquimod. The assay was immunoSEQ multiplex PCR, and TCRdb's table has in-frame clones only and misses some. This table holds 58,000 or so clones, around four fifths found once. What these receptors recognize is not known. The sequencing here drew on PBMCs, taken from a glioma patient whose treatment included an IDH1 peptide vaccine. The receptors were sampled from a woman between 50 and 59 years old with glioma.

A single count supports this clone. Written as DNA, the CDR3 is TGTGCCAGCAGCTTAGTTGACAGCCTTAAGGGTGGCTACACCTTC. Protein: CASSLVDSLKGGYTF. This sequence joins TRBV7-8 and TRBJ1-2, with a tentative D call TRBD1 (5 bases). Per germline, CDR1 SGHVS and CDR2 FQNEAQ. With 1 base removed from V and 7 bases from J, the gap between germline ends came to 16 bases. This CDR3 contains 15 residues. Complete variable domain (other parts from reference TRBV7-8 and TRBJ1-2): GAGVSQSPRYKVAKRGQDVALRCDPISGHVSLFWYQQALGQGPEFLTYFQNEAQLDKSGLPSDRFFAERPEGSVSTLKIQRTQQEDSAVYLCASSLVDSLKGGYTFGSGTRLTVV.

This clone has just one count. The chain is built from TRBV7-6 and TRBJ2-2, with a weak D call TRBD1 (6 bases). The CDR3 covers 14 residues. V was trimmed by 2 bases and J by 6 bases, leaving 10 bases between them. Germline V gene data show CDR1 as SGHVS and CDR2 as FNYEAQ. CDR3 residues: CASSLRDNPGELFF. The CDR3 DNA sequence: TGTGCCAGCAGCTTAAGGGACAATCCCGGGGAGCTGTTTTTT.

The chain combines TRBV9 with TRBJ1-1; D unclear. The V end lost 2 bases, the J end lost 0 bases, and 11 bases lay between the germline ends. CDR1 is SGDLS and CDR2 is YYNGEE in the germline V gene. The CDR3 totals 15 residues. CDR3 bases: TGTGCCAGCAGCGTCGAGGGAGCTTTGAACACTGAAGCTTTCTTT. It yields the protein CASSVEGALNTEAFF.

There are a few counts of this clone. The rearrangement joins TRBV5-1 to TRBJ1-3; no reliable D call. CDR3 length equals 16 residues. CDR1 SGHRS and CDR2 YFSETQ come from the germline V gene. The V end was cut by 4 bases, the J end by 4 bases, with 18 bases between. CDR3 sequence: CASSMDPNLGGNTIYF. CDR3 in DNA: TGCGCCAGCAGCATGGACCCTAACTTAGGGGGAAACACCATATATTTT.

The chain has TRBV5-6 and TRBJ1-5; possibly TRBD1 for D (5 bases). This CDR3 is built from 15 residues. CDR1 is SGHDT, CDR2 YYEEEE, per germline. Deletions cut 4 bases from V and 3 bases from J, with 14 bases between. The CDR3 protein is CASSLGQGINQPQHF. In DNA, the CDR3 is TGTGCCAGCAGCCTCGGGCAGGGCATCAATCAGCCCCAGCATTTT.

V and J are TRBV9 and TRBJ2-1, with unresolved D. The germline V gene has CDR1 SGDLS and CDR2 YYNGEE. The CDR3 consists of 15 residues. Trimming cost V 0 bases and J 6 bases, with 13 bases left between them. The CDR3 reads CASSVDPNAPNEQFF. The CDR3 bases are TGTGCCAGCAGCGTAGACCCAAACGCCCCCAATGAGCAGTTCTTC.

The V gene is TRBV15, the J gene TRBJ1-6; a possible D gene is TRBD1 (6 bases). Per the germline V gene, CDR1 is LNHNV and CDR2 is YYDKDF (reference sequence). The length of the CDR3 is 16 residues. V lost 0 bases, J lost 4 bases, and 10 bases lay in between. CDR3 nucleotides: TGTGCCACCAGCAGAGAGTCGGGGGCGTATAATTCACCCCTCCACTTT. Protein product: CATSRESGAYNSPLHF.

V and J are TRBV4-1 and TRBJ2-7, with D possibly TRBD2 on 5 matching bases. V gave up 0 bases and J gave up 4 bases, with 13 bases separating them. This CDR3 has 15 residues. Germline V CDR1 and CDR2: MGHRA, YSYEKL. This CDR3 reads CASSQDREGSYEQYF. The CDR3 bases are TGCGCCAGCAGCCAAGACCGCGAGGGCTCGTACGAGCAGTACTTC.

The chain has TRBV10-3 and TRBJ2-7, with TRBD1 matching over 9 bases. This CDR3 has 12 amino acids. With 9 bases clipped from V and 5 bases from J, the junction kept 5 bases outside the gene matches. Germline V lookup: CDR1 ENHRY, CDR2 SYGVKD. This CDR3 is CAMADRGHEQYF. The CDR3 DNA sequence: TGTGCCATGGCGGACAGGGGTCACGAGCAGTACTTC.

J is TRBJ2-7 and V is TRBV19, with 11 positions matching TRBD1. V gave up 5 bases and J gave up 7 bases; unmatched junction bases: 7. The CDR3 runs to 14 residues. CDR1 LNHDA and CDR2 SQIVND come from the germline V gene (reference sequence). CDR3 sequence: CASSAPDRGQEQYF. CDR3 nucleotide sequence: TGTGCCAGTAGTGCACCGGACAGGGGGCAAGAGCAGTACTTC.

CDR3 in amino acids: CASSLVVSGGELFF. The CDR3 DNA sequence: TGTGCCAGCAGCTTAGTCGTGTCCGGCGGGGAGCTGTTTTTT. The chain has TRBV11-2 and TRBJ2-2, with D unresolved. The germline V and J ends were trimmed by 1 base and 7 bases, with 10 bases remaining between them. Germline CDR1 SGHAT, CDR2 FQNNGV. The CDR3 consists of 14 residues.

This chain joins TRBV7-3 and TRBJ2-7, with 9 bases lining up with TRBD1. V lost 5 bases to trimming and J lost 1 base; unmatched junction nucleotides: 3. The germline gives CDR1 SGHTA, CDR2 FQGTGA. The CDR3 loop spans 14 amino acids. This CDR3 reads CASSPGTGSYEQYF. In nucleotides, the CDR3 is TGTGCCAGCAGCCCCGGGACAGGGTCCTACGAGCAGTACTTC.

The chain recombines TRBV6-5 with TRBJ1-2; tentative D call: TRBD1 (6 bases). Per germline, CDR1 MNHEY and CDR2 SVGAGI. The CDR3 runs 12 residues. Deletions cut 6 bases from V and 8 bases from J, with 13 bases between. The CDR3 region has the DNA TGTGCCAGCAGATCACAGGGACACGGCTACACCTTC. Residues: CASRSQGHGYTF.

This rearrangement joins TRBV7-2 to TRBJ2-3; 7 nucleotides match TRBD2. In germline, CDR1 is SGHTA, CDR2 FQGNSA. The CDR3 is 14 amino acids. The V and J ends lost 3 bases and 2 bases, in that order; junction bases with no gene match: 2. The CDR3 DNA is TGTGCCAGCAGCTTGCGGGGGAACACAGATACGCAGTATTTT. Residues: CASSLRGNTDTQYF.

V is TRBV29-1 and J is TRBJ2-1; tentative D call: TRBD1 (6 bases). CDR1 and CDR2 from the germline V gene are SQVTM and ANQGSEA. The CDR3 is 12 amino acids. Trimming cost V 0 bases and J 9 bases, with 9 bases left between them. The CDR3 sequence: CSVEDQGSEQFF. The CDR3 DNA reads TGCAGCGTTGAAGATCAGGGGTCTGAGCAGTTCTTC.

DNA for the CDR3: TGTGCCAGCAGCTTACGCCGGGACAGCCTAGATTCACCCCTCCACTTT. It codes for CASSLRRDSLDSPLHF. The V gene is TRBV5-5, the J gene TRBJ1-6; 7 positions agree with TRBD1. The CDR3 length is 16 residues. CDR1 and CDR2 (germline): SGHKS, YYEKEE (reference sequence). Trimming took 2 bases from V and 8 from J; bases not matched to a gene: 10.

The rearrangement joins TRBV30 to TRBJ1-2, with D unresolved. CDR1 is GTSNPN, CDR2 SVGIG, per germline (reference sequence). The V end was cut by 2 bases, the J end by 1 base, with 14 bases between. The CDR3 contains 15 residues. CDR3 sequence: CAWSLRLDGNYGYTF. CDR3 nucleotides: TGTGCCTGGAGTCTTAGACTCGACGGTAACTATGGCTACACCTTC.

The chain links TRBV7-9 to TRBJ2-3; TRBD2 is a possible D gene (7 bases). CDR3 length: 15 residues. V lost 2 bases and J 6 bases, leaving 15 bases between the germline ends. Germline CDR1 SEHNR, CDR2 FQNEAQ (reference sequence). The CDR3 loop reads CASSLKGGASDTQYF. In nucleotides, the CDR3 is TGTGCCAGCAGCTTAAAAGGGGGGGCCTCGGATACGCAGTATTTT. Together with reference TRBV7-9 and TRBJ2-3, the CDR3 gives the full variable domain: DTGVSQNPRHKITKRGQNVTFRCDPISEHNRLYWYRQTLGQGPEFLTYFQNEAQLEKSRLLSDRFSAERPKGSFSTLEIQRTEQGDSAMYLCASSLKGGASDTQYFGPGTRLTVL.

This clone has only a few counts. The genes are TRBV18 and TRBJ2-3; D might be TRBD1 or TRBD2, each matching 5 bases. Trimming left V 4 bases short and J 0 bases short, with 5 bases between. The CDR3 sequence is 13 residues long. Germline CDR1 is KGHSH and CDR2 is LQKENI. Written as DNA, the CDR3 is TGTGCCAGCTCACGGGACAGCACAGATACGCAGTATTTT. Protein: CASSRDSTDTQYF.

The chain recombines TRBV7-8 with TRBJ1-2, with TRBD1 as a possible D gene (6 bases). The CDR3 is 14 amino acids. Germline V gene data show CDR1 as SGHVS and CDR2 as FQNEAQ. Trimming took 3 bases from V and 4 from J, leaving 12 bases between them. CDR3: CASSLEGGFYGYTF. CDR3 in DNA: TGTGCCAGCAGCTTGGAGGGGGGTTTCTATGGCTACACCTTC. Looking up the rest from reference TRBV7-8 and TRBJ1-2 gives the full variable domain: GAGVSQSPRYKVAKRGQDVALRCDPISGHVSLFWYQQALGQGPEFLTYFQNEAQLDKSGLPSDRFFAERPEGSVSTLKIQRTQQEDSAVYLCASSLEGGFYGYTFGSGTRLTVV.

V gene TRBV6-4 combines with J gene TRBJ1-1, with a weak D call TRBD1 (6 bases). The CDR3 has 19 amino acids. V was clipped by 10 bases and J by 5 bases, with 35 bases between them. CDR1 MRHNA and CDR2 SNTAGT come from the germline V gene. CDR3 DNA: TGTGCCACCAGACAAAGGGGACACATCGTCACCCCTCTTTGGACTGAAGCTTTCTTT. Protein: CATRQRGHIVTPLWTEAFF.

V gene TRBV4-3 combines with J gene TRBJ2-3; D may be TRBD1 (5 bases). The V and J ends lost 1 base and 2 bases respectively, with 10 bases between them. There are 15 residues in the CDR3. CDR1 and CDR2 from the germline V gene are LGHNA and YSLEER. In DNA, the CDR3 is TGCGCCAGCAGCCAAGGGGGCGAGAACACAGATACGCAGTATTTT. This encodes CASSQGGENTDTQYF.

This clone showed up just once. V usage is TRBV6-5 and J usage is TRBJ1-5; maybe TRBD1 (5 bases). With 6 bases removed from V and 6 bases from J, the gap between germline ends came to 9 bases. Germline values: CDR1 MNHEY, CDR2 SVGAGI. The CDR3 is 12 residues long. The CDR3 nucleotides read TGTGCCAGCAGAGGGGTTGGTCAGCCCCAGCATTTT. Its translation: CASRGVGQPQHF.

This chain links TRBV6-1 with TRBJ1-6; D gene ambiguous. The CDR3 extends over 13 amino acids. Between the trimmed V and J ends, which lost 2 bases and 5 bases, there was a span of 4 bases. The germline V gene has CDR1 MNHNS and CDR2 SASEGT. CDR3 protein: CASSETNNSPLHF. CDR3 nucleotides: TGTGCCAGCAGTGAAACTAATAATTCACCCCTCCACTTT.